The clone carrying this TCR beta chain came up a few times. Its antigen remains unidentified. These data originate in a study of early T cells in non-severe SARS-CoV-2 infection. Study as a whole: Unsorted whole-blood RNA was sequenced in bulk, leaving chains unpaired.

CDR3 size: 13 residues. CDR1 is MNHNY and CDR2 is SVGAGI in the germline V gene (reference sequence). V shed 5 bases and J shed 3 bases, with 11 bases lying between them. Findings of the study overall: Lookups in VDJdb leaned toward anti-spike CD8 responses and missed private and CD4 specificities.

Each cDNA molecule carried a unique molecular identifier. Each CDR3 protein gets one entry after TCRdb re-called the 5' RACE reads with MiXCR. This repertoire shows some 46,000 distinct CDR3 sequences, roughly 6% found once; its top ten account for roughly 12%. The sequenced sample consisted of whole blood. This chain links TRBV6-6 with TRBJ2-7; possible D gene TRBD1, 6 bases. The clonotype originates from an adult who was a healthcare worker with PCR-confirmed SARS-CoV-2 infection or an uninfected control (not recorded which). CDR3 DNA: TGTGCCAGCAGTCTGGACAGAGTCTACGAGCAGTACTTC. Translation gives CASSLDRVYEQYF.